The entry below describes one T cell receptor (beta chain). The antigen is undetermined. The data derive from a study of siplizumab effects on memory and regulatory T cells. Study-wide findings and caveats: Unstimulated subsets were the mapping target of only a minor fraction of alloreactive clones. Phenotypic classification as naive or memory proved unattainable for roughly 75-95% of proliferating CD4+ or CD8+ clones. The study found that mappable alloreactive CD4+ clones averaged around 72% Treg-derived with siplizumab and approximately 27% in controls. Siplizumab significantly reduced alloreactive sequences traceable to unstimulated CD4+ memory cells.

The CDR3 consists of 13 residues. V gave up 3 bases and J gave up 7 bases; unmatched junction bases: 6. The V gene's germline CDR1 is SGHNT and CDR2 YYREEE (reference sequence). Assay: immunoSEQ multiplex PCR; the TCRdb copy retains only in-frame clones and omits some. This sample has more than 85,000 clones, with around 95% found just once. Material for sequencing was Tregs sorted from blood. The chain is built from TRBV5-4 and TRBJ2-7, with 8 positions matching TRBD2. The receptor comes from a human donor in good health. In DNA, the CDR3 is TGTGCCAGCAGCTGGGGCCTAGCGGGTGAGCAGTACTTC. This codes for CASSWGLAGEQYF.